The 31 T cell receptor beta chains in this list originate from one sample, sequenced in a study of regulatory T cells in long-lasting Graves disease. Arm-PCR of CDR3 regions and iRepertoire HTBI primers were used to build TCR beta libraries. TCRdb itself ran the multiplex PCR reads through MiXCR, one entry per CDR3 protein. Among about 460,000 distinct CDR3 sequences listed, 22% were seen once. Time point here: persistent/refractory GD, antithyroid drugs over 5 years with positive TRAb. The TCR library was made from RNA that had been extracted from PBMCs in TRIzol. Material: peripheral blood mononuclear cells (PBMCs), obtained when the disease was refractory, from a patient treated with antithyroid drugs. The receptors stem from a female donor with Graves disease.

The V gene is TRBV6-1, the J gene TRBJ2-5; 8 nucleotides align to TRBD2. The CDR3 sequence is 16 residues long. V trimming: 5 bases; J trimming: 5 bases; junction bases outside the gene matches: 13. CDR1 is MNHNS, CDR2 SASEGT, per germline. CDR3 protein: CASSPMTGGPWETQYF. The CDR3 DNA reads TGTGCCAGCAGTCCCATGACGGGGGGGCCGTGGGAGACCCAGTACTTC.

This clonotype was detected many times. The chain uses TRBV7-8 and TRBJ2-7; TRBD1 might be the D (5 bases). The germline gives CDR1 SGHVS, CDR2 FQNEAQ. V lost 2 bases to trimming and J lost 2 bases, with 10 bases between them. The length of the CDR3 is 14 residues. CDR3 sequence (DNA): TGTGCCAGCAGCTTACCCAGGGCCACCTACGAGCAGTACTTC. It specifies CASSLPRATYEQYF.

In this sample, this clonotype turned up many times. The CDR3 protein is CAWRTGMNTEAFF. CDR3 DNA: TGTGCCTGGCGGACAGGGATGAACACTGAAGCTTTCTTT. The rearrangement uses TRBV30 and TRBJ1-1; 8 bases are a match to TRBD1. CDR3 size: 13 residues. Germline V gene data show CDR1 as GTSNPN and CDR2 as SVGIG (reference sequence). J gave up 0 bases and V 5 bases, and 2 bases lay outside the gene matches.

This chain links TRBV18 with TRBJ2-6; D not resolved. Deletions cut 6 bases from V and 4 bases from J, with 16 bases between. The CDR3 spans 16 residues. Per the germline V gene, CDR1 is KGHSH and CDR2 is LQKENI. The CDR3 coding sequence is TGTGCCAGCTCCCTCAACCAAGGATCGGGGGCCAACGTCCTGACTTTC. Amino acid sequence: CASSLNQGSGANVLTF. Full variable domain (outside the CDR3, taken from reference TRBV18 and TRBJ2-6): NAGVMQNPRHLVRRRGQEARLRCSPMKGHSHVYWYRQLPEEGLKFMVYLQKENIIDESGMPKERFSAEFPKEGPSILRIQQVVRGDSAAYFCASSLNQGSGANVLTFGAGSRLTVL.

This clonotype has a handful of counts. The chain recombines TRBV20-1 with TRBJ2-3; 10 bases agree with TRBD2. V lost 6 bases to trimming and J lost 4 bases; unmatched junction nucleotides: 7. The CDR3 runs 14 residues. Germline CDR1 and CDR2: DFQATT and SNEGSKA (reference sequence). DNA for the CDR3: TGCAGTGCCCGGAGCGGGAGGGCGTCAGATACGCAGTATTTT. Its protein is CSARSGRASDTQYF.

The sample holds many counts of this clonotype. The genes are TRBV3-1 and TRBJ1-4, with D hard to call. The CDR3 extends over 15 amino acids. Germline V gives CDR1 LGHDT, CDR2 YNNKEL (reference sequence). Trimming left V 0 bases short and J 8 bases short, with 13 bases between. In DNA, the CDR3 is TGTGCCAGCAGCCAAGACAGCAGTGGATCCGAAAAACTGTTTTTT. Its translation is CASSQDSSGSEKLFF.

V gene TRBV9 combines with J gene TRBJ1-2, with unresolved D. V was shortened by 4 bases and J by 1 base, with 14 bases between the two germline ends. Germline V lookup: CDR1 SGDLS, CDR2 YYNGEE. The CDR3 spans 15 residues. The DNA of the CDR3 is TGTGCCAGCAGCTCCCTCGTAGATTATAACTATGGCTACACCTTC. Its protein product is CASSSLVDYNYGYTF. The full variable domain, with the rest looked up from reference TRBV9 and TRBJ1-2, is DSGVTQTPKHLITATGQRVTLRCSPRSGDLSVYWYQQSLDQGLQFLIQYYNGEERAKGNILERFSAQQFPDLHSELNLSSLELGDSALYFCASSSLVDYNYGYTFGSGTRLTVV.

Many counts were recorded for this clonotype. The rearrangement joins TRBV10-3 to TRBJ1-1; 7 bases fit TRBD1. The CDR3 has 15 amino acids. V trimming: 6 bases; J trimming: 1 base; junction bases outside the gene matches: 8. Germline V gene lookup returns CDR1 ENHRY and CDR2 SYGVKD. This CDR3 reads CAISPHGQENTEAFF. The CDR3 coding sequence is TGTGCCATCAGCCCCCATGGACAGGAGAACACTGAAGCTTTCTTT.

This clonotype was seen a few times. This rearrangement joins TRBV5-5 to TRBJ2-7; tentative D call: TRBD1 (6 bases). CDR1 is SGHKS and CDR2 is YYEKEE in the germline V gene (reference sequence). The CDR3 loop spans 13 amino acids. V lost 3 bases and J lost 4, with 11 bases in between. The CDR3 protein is CASSSDSFYEQYF. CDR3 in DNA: TGTGCCAGCAGCTCGGACAGCTTTTACGAGCAGTACTTC.

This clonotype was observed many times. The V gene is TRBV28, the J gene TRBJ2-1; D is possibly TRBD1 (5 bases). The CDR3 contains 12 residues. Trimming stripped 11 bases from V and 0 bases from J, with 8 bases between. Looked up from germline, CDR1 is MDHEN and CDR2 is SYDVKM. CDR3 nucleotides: TGTGCCCGCGACAGCTCCTACAATGAGCAGTTCTTC. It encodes CARDSSYNEQFF.

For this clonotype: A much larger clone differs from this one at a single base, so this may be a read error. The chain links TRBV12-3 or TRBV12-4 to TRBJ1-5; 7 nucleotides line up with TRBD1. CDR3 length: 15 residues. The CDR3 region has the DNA TGTGTCAGCAGTCCCACGGGACAGAACAATCAGCCCCAGCATTTT. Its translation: CVSSPTGQNNQPQHF.

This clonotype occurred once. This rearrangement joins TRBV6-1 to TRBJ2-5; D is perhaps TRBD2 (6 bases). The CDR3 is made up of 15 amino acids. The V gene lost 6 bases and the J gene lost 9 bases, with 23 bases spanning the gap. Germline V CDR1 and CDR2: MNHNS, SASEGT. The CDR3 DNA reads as TGTGCCAGCAGGGAGGGACCCGGGGACGCGTGGGCCCAGTACTTC. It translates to CASREGPGDAWAQYF.

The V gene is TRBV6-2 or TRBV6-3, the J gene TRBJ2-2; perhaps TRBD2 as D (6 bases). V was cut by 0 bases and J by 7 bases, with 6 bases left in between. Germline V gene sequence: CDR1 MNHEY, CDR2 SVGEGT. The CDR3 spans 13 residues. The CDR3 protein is CASSYSGGGELFF. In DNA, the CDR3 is TGTGCCAGCAGTTACTCGGGGGGCGGGGAGCTGTTTTTT.

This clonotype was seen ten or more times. The CDR3 nucleotides are TGTGCCAGCAGTGATTTGTTGCAGGCTAATGAAAAACTGTTTTTT. Amino acids: CASSDLLQANEKLFF. The V and J genes are TRBV2 and TRBJ1-4; D unresolved. The germline V gene has CDR1 SNHLY and CDR2 FYNNEI. This CDR3 has 15 amino acids. V dropped 3 bases and J dropped 3 bases, with 11 bases sitting between them.

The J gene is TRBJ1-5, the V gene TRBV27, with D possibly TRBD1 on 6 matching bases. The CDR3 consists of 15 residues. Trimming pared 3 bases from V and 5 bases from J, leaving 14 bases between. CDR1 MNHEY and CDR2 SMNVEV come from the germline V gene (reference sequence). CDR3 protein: CASSFRGNGDQPQHF. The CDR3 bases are TGTGCCAGCAGTTTTAGGGGGAATGGGGATCAGCCCCAGCATTTT.

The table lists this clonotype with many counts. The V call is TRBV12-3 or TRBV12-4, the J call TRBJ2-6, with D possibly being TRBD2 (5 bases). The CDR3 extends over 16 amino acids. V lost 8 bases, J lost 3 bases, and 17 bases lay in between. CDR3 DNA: TGTGCCAGCCCTTCCCGCGAAGCGGTTGGGGCCAACGTCCTGACTTTC. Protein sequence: CASPSREAVGANVLTF.

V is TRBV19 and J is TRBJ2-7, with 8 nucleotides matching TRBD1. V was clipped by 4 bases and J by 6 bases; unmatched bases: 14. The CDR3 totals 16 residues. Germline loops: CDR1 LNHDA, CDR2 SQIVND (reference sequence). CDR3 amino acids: CASSTTVGQGRREQYF. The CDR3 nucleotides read TGTGCCAGTAGTACTACAGTCGGACAGGGTCGGCGCGAGCAGTACTTC.

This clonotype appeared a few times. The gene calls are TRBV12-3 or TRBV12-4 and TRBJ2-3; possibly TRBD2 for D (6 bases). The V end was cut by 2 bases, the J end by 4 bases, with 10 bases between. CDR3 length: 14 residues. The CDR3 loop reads CASSLLGGSDTQYF. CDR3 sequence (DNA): TGTGCCAGCAGTTTACTGGGGGGATCAGATACGCAGTATTTT.

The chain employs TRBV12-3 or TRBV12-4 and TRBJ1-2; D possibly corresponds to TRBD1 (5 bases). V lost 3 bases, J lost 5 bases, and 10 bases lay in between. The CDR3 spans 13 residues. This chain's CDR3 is CASSFRDLYGYTF. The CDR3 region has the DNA TGTGCCAGCAGTTTCCGGGACCTATATGGCTACACCTTC.

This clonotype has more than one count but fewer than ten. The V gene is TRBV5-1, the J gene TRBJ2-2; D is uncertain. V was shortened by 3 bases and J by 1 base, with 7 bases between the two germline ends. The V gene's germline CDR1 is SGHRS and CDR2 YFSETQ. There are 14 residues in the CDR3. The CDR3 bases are TGCGCCAGCAGCTCGGACGGGAACACCGGGGAGCTGTTTTTT. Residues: CASSSDGNTGELFF.

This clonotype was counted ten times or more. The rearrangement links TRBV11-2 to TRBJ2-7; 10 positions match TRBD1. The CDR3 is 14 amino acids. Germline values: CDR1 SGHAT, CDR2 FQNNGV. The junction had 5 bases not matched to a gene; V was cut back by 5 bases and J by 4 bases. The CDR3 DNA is TGTGCCAGCAGCCGTCCGGGACAGGGGTACGAGCAGTACTTC. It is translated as CASSRPGQGYEQYF. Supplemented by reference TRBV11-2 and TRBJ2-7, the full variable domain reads EAGVAQSPRYKIIEKRQSVAFWCNPISGHATLYWYQQILGQGPKLLIQFQNNGVVDDSQLPKDRFSAERLKGVDSTLKIQPAKLEDSAVYLCASSRPGQGYEQYFGPGTRLTVT.

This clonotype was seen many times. The CDR3 bases are TGTGCCAGCAGGGCGGGTGTAAACTATGGCTACACCTTC. This sequence encodes CASRAGVNYGYTF. This chain connects TRBV2 to TRBJ1-2; no clear D. CDR1 SNHLY and CDR2 FYNNEI come from the germline V gene. Between the trimmed V and J ends, which lost 6 bases and 2 bases, there was a span of 10 bases. This CDR3 contains 13 residues.

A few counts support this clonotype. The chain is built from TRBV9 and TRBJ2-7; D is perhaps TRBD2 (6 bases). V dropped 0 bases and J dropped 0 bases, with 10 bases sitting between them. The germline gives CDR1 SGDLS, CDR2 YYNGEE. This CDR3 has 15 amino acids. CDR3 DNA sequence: TGTGCCAGCAGCGTAGAGGGGACTCCCTCCTACGAGCAGTACTTC. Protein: CASSVEGTPSYEQYF.

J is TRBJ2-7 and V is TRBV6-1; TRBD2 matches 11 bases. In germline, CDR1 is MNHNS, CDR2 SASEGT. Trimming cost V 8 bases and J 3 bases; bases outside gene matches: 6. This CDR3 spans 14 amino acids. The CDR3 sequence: CASHPSGGNYEQYF. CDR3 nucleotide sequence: TGTGCCAGCCACCCTAGCGGGGGGAACTACGAGCAGTACTTC.

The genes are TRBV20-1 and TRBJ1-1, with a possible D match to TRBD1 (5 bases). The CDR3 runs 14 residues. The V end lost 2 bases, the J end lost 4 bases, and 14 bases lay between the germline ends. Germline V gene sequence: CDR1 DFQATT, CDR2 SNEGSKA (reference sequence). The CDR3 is CSARNPRGGTEAFF. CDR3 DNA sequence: TGCAGTGCTAGAAATCCTCGGGGGGGCACTGAAGCTTTCTTT.

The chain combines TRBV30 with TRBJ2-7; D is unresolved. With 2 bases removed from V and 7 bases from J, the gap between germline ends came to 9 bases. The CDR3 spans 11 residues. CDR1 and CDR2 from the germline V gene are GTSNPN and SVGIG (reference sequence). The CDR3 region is CAWSRNGEQYF. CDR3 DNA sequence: TGTGCCTGGAGTCGGAACGGTGAGCAGTACTTC.

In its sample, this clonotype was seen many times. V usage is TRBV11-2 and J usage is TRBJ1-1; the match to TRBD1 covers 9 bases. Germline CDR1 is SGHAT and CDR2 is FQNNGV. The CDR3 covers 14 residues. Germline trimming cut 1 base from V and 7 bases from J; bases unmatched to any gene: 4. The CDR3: CASSLGDRVIEAFF. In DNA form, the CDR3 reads TGTGCCAGCAGCTTAGGGGACAGGGTAATTGAAGCTTTCTTT.

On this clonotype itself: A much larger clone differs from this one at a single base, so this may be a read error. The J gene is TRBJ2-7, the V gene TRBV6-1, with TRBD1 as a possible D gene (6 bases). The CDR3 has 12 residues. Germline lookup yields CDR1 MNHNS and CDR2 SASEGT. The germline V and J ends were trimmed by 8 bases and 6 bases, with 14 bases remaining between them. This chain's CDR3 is CASRDTSTEQYF. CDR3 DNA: TGTGCCAGCCGGGACACCTCAACCGAGCAGTACTTC.

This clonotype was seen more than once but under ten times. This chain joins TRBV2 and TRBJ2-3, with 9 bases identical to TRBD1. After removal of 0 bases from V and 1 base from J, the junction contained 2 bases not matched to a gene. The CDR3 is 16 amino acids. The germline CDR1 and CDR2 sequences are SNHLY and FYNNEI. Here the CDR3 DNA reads TGTGCCAGCAGTGAAGCATGGACAGGGGGCACAGATACGCAGTATTTT. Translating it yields CASSEAWTGGTDTQYF.

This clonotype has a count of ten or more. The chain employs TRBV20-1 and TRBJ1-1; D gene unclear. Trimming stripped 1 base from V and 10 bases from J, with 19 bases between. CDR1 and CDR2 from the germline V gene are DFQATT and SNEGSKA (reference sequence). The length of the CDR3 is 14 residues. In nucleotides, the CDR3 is TGCAGTGCTAGAGGGATGTATTCTAGTTCGCGAGCTTTCTTT. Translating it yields CSARGMYSSSRAFF.

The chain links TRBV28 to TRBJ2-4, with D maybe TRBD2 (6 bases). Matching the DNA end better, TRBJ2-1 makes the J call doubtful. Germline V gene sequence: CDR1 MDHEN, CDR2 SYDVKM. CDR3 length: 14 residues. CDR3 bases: TGTGCCAGCAGAAGGGATTCGGGGGTGAGTGAGCAGTTCTTC. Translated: CASRRDSGVSEQFF.